A selection of T cell receptor beta chains follows, all from one sample in a study of blood T cell repertoires in COVID-19. Profiling relied on immunoSEQ multiplex PCR, and the TCRdb table lists in-frame clones only, not all of them. The data hold about 70,000 clones, with around 74% observed a single time. The sequenced sample was peripheral blood. These receptors were obtained from a human donor in a cohort sampled during active COVID-19. Both conserved end residues are part of each CDR3. Fields, in order: V gene, J gene, D gene, clone size, CDR3 DNA, CDR3 protein. The D gene is left open where the match is weak. Size values are once, few and many counts, or a class for expanded clones, and some rows have none.

V gene: TRBV29-1
J gene: TRBJ2-1
D gene: NA
clone size: NA
CDR3 DNA: TGCAGCGCCGGGTTTCCTCGGAATGAGCAGTTCTTC
CDR3 protein: CSAGFPRNEQFF

V gene: TRBV5-1
J gene: TRBJ2-7
D gene: NA
clone size: NA
CDR3 DNA: TGCGCCAGCAGCTTGGTGGACACCTTCTACGAGCAGTACTTC
CDR3 protein: CASSLVDTFYEQYF

V gene: TRBV29-1
J gene: TRBJ2-7
D gene: TRBD1
clone size: NA
CDR3 DNA: TGCAGCGTGTCGCTGGGACAGCTATTCCCTATCGCCGAGCAGTACTTC
CDR3 protein: CSVSLGQLFPIAEQYF

V gene: TRBV19
J gene: TRBJ2-5
D gene: NA
clone size: NA
CDR3 DNA: TGTGCCAGTAGTATAGTCGGCCAAGAGACCCAGTACTTC
CDR3 protein: CASSIVGQETQYF

V gene: TRBV5-6
J gene: TRBJ2-7
D gene: NA
clone size: NA
CDR3 DNA: TGTGCCAGCAGTCCCAAGGCGGGGCGAGCCTACGAGCAGTACTTC
CDR3 protein: CASSPKAGRAYEQYF

V gene: TRBV27
J gene: TRBJ2-3
D gene: TRBD2
clone size: NA
CDR3 DNA: TGTGCCAGCAGTCTATTTTATTCTAGCGGGGGACACACAGATACGCAGTATTTT
CDR3 protein: CASSLFYSSGGHTDTQYF

V gene: TRBV2
J gene: TRBJ1-5
D gene: TRBD1
clone size: NA
CDR3 DNA: TGTGCCGTACAGGGGGCGGGACAGCCCCAGCATTTT
CDR3 protein: CAVQGAGQPQHF

V gene: TRBV6-5
J gene: TRBJ2-7
D gene: TRBD1
clone size: NA
CDR3 DNA: TGTGCCAGCAGTAGTGGAGGACAGGGGACCTACGAGCAGTACTTC
CDR3 protein: CASSSGGQGTYEQYF

V gene: TRBV7-8
J gene: TRBJ2-3
D gene: TRBD2
clone size: NA
CDR3 DNA: TGTGCCAGCAGCTCGACTAGCGAGGTAGATACGCAGTATTTT
CDR3 protein: CASSSTSEVDTQYF

V gene: TRBV30
J gene: TRBJ1-5
D gene: NA
clone size: NA
CDR3 DNA: TGTGCCTGGAGTAAGACACTTCATCAGCCCCAGCATTTT
CDR3 protein: CAWSKTLHQPQHF

V gene: TRBV10-3
J gene: TRBJ2-5
D gene: NA
clone size: few
CDR3 DNA: TGTGCCATCAGTGGGACAGCCCAAGAGACCCAGTACTTC
CDR3 protein: CAISGTAQETQYF

V gene: TRBV7-2
J gene: TRBJ2-5
D gene: NA
clone size: NA
CDR3 DNA: TGTGCCAGCAGCTCAGGGGTGCTCCAAGAGACCCAGTACTTC
CDR3 protein: CASSSGVLQETQYF

V gene: TRBV6-5
J gene: TRBJ1-6
D gene: NA
clone size: NA
CDR3 DNA: TGTGCCATTATCGACAGGAGCTCCTATAATTCACCCCTCCACTTT
CDR3 protein: CAIIDRSSYNSPLHF